This TCR beta chain was recorded in a study of vaccination effects on CD4 cells after COVID-19. This clone was counted between two and nine times. What it binds is unknown. With 10 to 11 days of culture completed, CD4+ T cells were isolated. Some clones are missing from TCRdb's copy, which holds only in-frame ones; the method was immunoSEQ multiplex PCR. The data hold 45,000 to 60,000 clones, with about 80% observed a single time. The length of the CDR3 is 15 residues. The germline V gene has CDR1 SEHNR and CDR2 FQNEAQ (reference sequence). The V gene end was trimmed by 4 bases and the J gene end by 4 bases; junction bases not matched to a gene: 7.

V gene TRBV7-9 combines with J gene TRBJ1-2, with 9 bases aligning to TRBD1. Sample: CD4+ T cells from PBMCs cultured without peptide, taken before COVID-19 vaccination. This clonotype was sampled from a human donor who had a prior SARS-CoV-2 infection. Here the CDR3 reads CASSSDRGFSYGYTF. The DNA of the CDR3 is TGTGCCAGCAGCTCGGACAGGGGCTTCAGCTATGGCTACACCTTC.